The T cell receptor (beta chain) under discussion was sequenced for a study of control samples from healthy donors and cancer patients. Libraries were prepared by immunoSEQ multiplex PCR; TCRdb keeps only in-frame clonotypes and omits some of them. Of approximately 120,000 clones in the sample, 85% to 95% were seen once. Trimming pared 0 bases from V and 3 bases from J, leaving 6 bases between. The CDR3 contains 13 residues. The germline CDR1 and CDR2 sequences are ENHRY and SYGVKD. This receptor was obtained from an elderly man with head and neck cancer. This chain links TRBV10-3 with TRBJ2-7; D not resolved. Sequencing was carried out using PBMCs. Written as DNA, the CDR3 is TGTGCCATCAGTGAGTCGGGGAACTACGAGCAGTACTTC. It codes for CAISESGNYEQYF.